This paragraph reports one T cell receptor (beta chain). Its antigen is unidentified. The sample is drawn from a study of Ad26.COV2.S vaccination and SARS-CoV-2 variants. The overall study: Ad26.COV2.S given intramuscularly, once or twice 56 days apart.

Regarding the study as a whole: Marked by substantial breadth, spike-specific CD8+ and CD4+ T cell responses were reportedly seen after vaccination.

The table came from immunoSEQ multiplex PCR; TCRdb's copy has only in-frame clones and leaves some out. The sample holds 400,000 to 450,000 clones, about 93% seen once. Trimming shortened V by 4 bases and J by 5 bases, and 17 bases separated the two germline ends. This CDR3 has 15 residues. Per the germline V gene, CDR1 is SGHAT and CDR2 is FQNNGV. Treatment indicated: approximately 18 received Ad26.COV2.S at low or high dose, single or two shots; 5 received placebo; per-sample allocation not given. At day 63 after the first vaccine or placebo injection, samples were drawn. An 18-55-year-old adult in Boston served as donor. This vaccine is an Ad26 vector that expresses the Wuhan-strain SARS-CoV-2 spike.

The specimen comprised peripheral blood, sampled in a trial of Ad26.COV2.S vaccine versus placebo. The chain employs TRBV11-2 and TRBJ2-5; D is possibly TRBD2 (5 bases). The clonotype comes from a person aged 18-65 years who received the Ad26.COV2.S COVID-19 vaccine or a placebo. The CDR3 here is CASSSQPAGGETQYF. The CDR3 bases are TGTGCCAGCAGCTCCCAGCCGGCAGGCGGGGAGACCCAGTACTTC.